The entry below describes one T cell receptor (beta chain). The CDR3 is made up of 13 amino acids. CDR1 and CDR2 (germline): SGHRS, YFSETQ. V lost 4 bases and J lost 0, with 8 bases in between. This specimen belongs to a study of tumour-infiltrating T cells in Burkitt lymphoma. Libraries were prepared by immunoSEQ multiplex PCR; TCRdb keeps only in-frame clonotypes and omits some of them. The sample has around 7,400 clones; roughly 73% are singletons. The V gene is TRBV5-1, the J gene TRBJ2-7, with unresolved D. The receptor comes from a human donor with diffuse large B-cell lymphoma. The sequenced sample was tumor tissue. The CDR3 protein is CASSEALSYEQYF. The CDR3 DNA reads TGCGCCAGCAGCGAGGCCCTCTCCTACGAGCAGTACTTC.